The clone carrying this TCR beta chain was seen more than once but under ten times. As yet, its antigen is unknown. Next came a second PCR, run for about 6 to 12 cycles, which used a sample-barcoded 5' primer along with a J-beta primer mix. Samples each returned at least 2.5 million CDR3-containing paired-end reads. TCRdb recomputed calls from the 5' RACE reads with MiXCR, one row per CDR3 protein. The data contain approximately 780,000 distinct CDR3 sequences, approximately 24% of them singletons. Healthy Caucasian individuals from Russia aged about 6 to 90 were enrolled as donors. This sample was included in a study of blood T cells in healthy people across ages. Study findings and constraints: Relative to aged donors, long-lived donors carried more naive CD4+ cells and displayed higher diversity.

The same sample was also used in a study of T cells of mothers and their children. Turning to that study: Persisting microchimeric T cell clones went undetected.

Specimen: blood. The receptor's source is a boy aged 5-17 years in good health.

The CDR3 nucleotides read TGCGCCAGCAGCTACCGGGCCGAAAACATTCAGTACTTC. Amino acid sequence: CASSYRAENIQYF. V gene TRBV5-1 combines with J gene TRBJ2-4, with unresolved D. The CDR3 length is 13 residues. Looked up from germline, CDR1 is SGHRS and CDR2 is YFSETQ. Trimming left V 3 bases short and J 5 bases short, with 9 bases between.